Listed here is a single T cell receptor beta chain. Its cognate antigen is unknown. This record comes from a study of OX40 agonist ivuxolimab in advanced cancers. Study in general: Partial responses were seen in three patients, one with hepatocellular carcinoma and two with cutaneous melanoma. Study-level results: Among patients with partial responses at 0.1-3.0 mg/kg, clonal expansion was among the lowest.

This table comes from immunoSEQ multiplex PCR, and its TCRdb copy is limited to in-frame clones, with some not included. The repertoire includes tens of thousands of clones, approximately 87% of them detected once, and about 1% sits in the top ten. Germline CDR1 reads SGHRS; CDR2 reads YFSETQ. This CDR3 has 19 residues. Trimming left V 0 bases short and J 0 bases short, with 20 bases between. This sequence joins TRBV5-1 and TRBJ2-3, with D maybe TRBD2 (6 bases). The sample here was CD4+ or CD8+ T cells sorted from blood, taken in a trial of the OX40 agonist ivuxolimab. This receptor was taken from an adult with an advanced solid tumor such as melanoma, head and neck, liver or kidney cancer. Here the CDR3 reads CASSLAGGIADLSTDTQYF. In DNA form, the CDR3 reads TGCGCCAGCAGCTTGGCGGGTGGTATAGCGGACCTAAGCACAGATACGCAGTATTTT. The full variable domain, its missing parts supplied by reference TRBV5-1 and TRBJ2-3, is KAGVTQTPRYLIKTRGQQVTLSCSPISGHRSVSWYQQTPGQGLQFLFEYFSETQRNKGNFPGRFSGRQFSNSRSEMNVSTLELGDSALYLCASSLAGGIADLSTDTQYFGPGTRLTVL.